The sequence of this T cell receptor (beta chain) was determined in a study of blood T cell repertoires in COVID-19. The overall study: Whether acute or convalescent, the COVID-19 samples came from the United States, Italy and Spain.

This CDR3 spans 13 amino acids. V gave up 6 bases and J gave up 4 bases, with 9 bases separating them. Germline loops: CDR1 KGHSH, CDR2 LQKENI. Assay: immunoSEQ multiplex PCR; the TCRdb copy retains only in-frame clones and omits some. The sample includes about 140,000 clones, 84% of them seen just once. This chain uses TRBV18 with TRBJ2-2; D remains unclear. The TCR comes from a human donor in a cohort sampled during active COVID-19. Sequencing input: peripheral blood. The CDR3 DNA is TGTGCCAGCTCGCCGGTTCGCACCGGGGAGCTGTTTTTT. Its protein product is CASSPVRTGELFF.